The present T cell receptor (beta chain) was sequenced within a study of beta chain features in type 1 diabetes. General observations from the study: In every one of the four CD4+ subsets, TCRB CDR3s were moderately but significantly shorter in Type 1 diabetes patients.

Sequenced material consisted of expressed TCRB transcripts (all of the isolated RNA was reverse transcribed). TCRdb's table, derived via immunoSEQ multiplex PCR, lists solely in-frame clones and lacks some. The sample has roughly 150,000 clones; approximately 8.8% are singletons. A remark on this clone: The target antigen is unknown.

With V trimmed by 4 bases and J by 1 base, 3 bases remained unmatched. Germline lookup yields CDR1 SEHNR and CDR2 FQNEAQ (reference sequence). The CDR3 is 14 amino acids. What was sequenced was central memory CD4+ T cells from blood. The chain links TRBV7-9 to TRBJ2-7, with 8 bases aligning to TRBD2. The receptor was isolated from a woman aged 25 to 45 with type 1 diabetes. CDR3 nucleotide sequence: TGTGCCAGCAGCTCCACTAGCGGTTCCTACGAGCAGTACTTC. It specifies CASSSTSGSYEQYF.